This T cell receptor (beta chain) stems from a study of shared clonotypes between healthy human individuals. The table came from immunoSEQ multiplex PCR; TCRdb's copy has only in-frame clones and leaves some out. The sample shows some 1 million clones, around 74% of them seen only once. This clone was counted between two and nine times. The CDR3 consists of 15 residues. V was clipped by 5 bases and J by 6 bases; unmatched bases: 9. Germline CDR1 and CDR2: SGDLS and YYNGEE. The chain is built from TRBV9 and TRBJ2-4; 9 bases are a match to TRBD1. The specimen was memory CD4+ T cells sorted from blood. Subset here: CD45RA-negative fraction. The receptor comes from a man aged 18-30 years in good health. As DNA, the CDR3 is TGTGCCAGCAGTCACGGGACAGGGACTATAAACATTCAGTACTTC. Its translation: CASSHGTGTINIQYF. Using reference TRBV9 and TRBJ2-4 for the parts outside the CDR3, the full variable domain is DSGVTQTPKHLITATGQRVTLRCSPRSGDLSVYWYQQSLDQGLQFLIQYYNGEERAKGNILERFSAQQFPDLHSELNLSSLELGDSALYFCASSHGTGTINIQYFGAGTRLSVL.